A single sample is the source of the 31 T cell receptor beta chains below, sequenced in a study of cytomegalovirus exposure and HLA in healthy donors. The study ran its PCR with 60 Vbeta and 13 Jbeta primers. Sequenced by immunoSEQ multiplex PCR; TCRdb stores in-frame clones only, minus some. The table lists some 130,000 clones, roughly three quarters of them singletons. The specimen sequenced was PBMCs. All receptors come from a female donor in good health and CMV-seronegative.

Comment on this clone: Other nucleotide sequences from this sample produce the same CDR3. This chain links TRBV5-1 with TRBJ2-7, with TRBD2 identical over 14 bases. V was pared by 4 bases and J by 4 bases, with 4 bases of the junction left unmatched. Germline values: CDR1 SGHRS, CDR2 YFSETQ. The CDR3 length is 15 residues. CDR3 sequence: CASSGGLAGAYEQYF. CDR3 DNA sequence: TGCGCCAGCAGCGGGGGACTAGCGGGAGCTTACGAGCAGTACTTC.

A single count supports this clone. V and J are TRBV4-1 and TRBJ2-3; TRBD2 matches 14 bases. The germline V gene has CDR1 MGHRA and CDR2 YSYEKL. V was clipped by 2 bases and J by 3 bases; unmatched bases: 7. There are 18 residues in the CDR3. The chain's CDR3 is CASSQWTSGGRVTDTQYF. As DNA, the CDR3 is TGCGCCAGCAGCCAATGGACTAGCGGGGGGCGTGTAACAGATACGCAGTATTTT.

J is TRBJ1-1 and V is TRBV11-3, with 8 bases aligning to TRBD1. Trimming cost V 6 bases and J 2 bases; bases outside gene matches: 8. This CDR3 spans 15 amino acids. Germline V gene data show CDR1 as SGHNT and CDR2 as YENEEA. As DNA, the CDR3 is TGTGCCAGCAGAACAAGGACAGGGCCTAACACTGAAGCTTTCTTT. It specifies CASRTRTGPNTEAFF.

The chain uses TRBV7-2 and TRBJ1-1; D is ambiguous. Germline V gene lookup returns CDR1 SGHTA and CDR2 FQGNSA. The V end was cut by 0 bases, the J end by 11 bases, with 16 bases between. The CDR3 length is 14 residues. CDR3 DNA: TGTGCCAGCAGCTTAGCGCTGGGGAGGGTTGACGCTTTCTTT. It translates to CASSLALGRVDAFF.

A few counts support this clone. This sequence joins TRBV7-8 and TRBJ1-5; D is undetermined. Germline CDR1 reads SGHVS; CDR2 reads FQNEAQ. CDR3 length equals 14 residues. Trimming stripped 2 bases from V and 0 bases from J, with 5 bases between. DNA for the CDR3: TGTGCCAGCAGCTTAACAGATAGCAATCAGCCCCAGCATTTT. It specifies CASSLTDSNQPQHF.

The chain couples TRBV2 to TRBJ2-5; 7 positions agree with TRBD1. Germline-derived CDR1 and CDR2 are SNHLY and FYNNEI. This CDR3 has 13 amino acids. The V and J ends lost 6 bases and 5 bases, in that order; junction bases with no gene match: 6. Here the CDR3 reads CASRKTGVETQYF. The CDR3 DNA reads TGTGCCAGCAGGAAAACAGGGGTCGAGACCCAGTACTTC.

The chain carries TRBV14 and TRBJ1-4; D is ambiguous. Germline assignment: CDR1 SGHDN and CDR2 FVKESK. The CDR3 runs 12 residues. V was pared by 4 bases and J by 8 bases, with 8 bases between. CDR3 amino acids: CASSPQREKLFF. CDR3 sequence (DNA): TGTGCCAGCAGCCCCCAGAGGGAAAAACTGTTTTTT.

The rearrangement joins TRBV2 to TRBJ1-2, with 9 positions matching TRBD1. V lost 5 bases, J lost 8 bases, and 9 bases stayed unmatched. Germline-derived CDR1 and CDR2 are SNHLY and FYNNEI. This CDR3 comprises 14 residues. CDR3: CASSSRTGVGGYTF. In nucleotides, the CDR3 is TGTGCCAGCAGTTCCAGGACAGGGGTGGGCGGCTACACCTTC.

Note on this clone: This sample includes further DNA sequences coding for the same CDR3. This chain links TRBV18 with TRBJ1-5; the match to TRBD1 covers 9 bases. Germline loops: CDR1 KGHSH, CDR2 LQKENI. The V segment lost 6 bases and the J segment 4 bases; nucleotides outside the gene matches: 7. This CDR3 contains 15 residues. The CDR3 coding sequence is TGTGCCAGCTCGCCGGGACAGGGCAGGAATCAGCCCCAGCATTTT. Its translation is CASSPGQGRNQPQHF.

The V gene is TRBV27, the J gene TRBJ2-5; 7 bases match TRBD2. CDR1 and CDR2 (germline): MNHEY, SMNVEV (reference sequence). This CDR3 contains 15 residues. V lost 8 bases, J lost 1 base, and 10 bases stayed unmatched. CDR3 residues: CASRSLSGTQETQYF. The CDR3, as DNA: TGTGCCAGCCGTTCCCTGAGCGGGACCCAAGAGACCCAGTACTTC.

This clone was seen only a few times. The V and J genes are TRBV5-1 and TRBJ2-7; D is possibly TRBD2 (6 bases). Between the trimmed V and J ends, which lost 3 bases and 0 bases, there was a span of 10 bases. The CDR3 is made up of 14 amino acids. CDR1 is SGHRS, CDR2 YFSETQ, per germline. CDR3 residues: CASSSGDGSYEQYF. CDR3 sequence (DNA): TGCGCCAGCAGCTCGGGGGACGGCTCCTACGAGCAGTACTTC.

This clone is a singleton in its sample. V is TRBV7-3 and J is TRBJ2-6; no clear D gene. The V and J ends lost 1 base and 1 base respectively, with 5 bases between them. Germline V gene lookup returns CDR1 SGHTA and CDR2 FQGTGA. There are 15 residues in the CDR3. This CDR3 is CASSLILSGANVLTF. The CDR3 DNA is TGTGCCAGCAGCTTAATCTTGTCTGGGGCCAACGTCCTGACTTTC.

The CDR3 bases are TGTGCCAGCAGTTACGGGACAGGCTTCTATGGCTACACCTTC. It is translated as CASSYGTGFYGYTF. The chain combines TRBV7-9 with TRBJ1-2, with 8 nucleotides matching TRBD1. This CDR3 is 14 amino acids long. Germline V gene sequence: CDR1 SEHNR, CDR2 FQNEAQ (reference sequence). V dropped 6 bases and J dropped 4; count of bases not matched to a gene: 7.

The chain joins TRBV9 to TRBJ2-1; 10 bases map to TRBD2. CDR3 length: 15 amino acids. Trimming removed 4 bases from V and 8 bases from J; junction bases left unmatched: 9. The germline gives CDR1 SGDLS, CDR2 YYNGEE. The CDR3 DNA reads TGTGCCAGCAGCACCGCCGGGACTAGCGTGCATGAGCAGTTCTTC. It encodes CASSTAGTSVHEQFF.

A note on this clone: This is likely a read error, given that the CDR3 carries no conserved phenylalanine or tryptophan at its end. It is unclear where the CDR3 begins or ends on the DNA, so no DNA is shown, and the CDR3 is as TCRdb lists it. J is TRBJ1-1 and V is TRBV7-2; whether TRBD1, the table's D call, matches the DNA was not checked. The CDR3 length equals 13 residues, ends included. Per the germline V gene, CDR1 is SGHTA and CDR2 is FQGNSA. The CDR3 here is CASSLETRSRSVL.

The V gene is TRBV30, the J gene TRBJ2-2; TRBD2 agrees at 7 bases. CDR1 and CDR2 (germline): GTSNPN, SVGIG (reference sequence). J gave up 2 bases and V 2 bases, and 5 bases lay outside the gene matches. This CDR3 spans 15 amino acids. DNA for the CDR3: TGTGCCTGGAGTCCGGCTAGCGGAAACACCGGGGAGCTGTTTTTT. It is translated as CAWSPASGNTGELFF.

This clone was observed a handful of times. The J gene is TRBJ2-2, the V gene TRBV4-3, with D perhaps TRBD2 (5 bases). The CDR3 spans 16 residues. Trimming removed 1 base at V and 5 bases at J, with 14 bases between. Per the germline V gene, CDR1 is LGHNA and CDR2 is YSLEER. CDR3 DNA: TGCGCCAGCAGCCAAGCGGGCCTAGCTTTAACCGGGGAGCTGTTTTTT. Its protein is CASSQAGLALTGELFF.

The CDR3 is CASSRGGQGVSNYGYTF. Here the CDR3 DNA reads TGTGCCAGTAGTCGGGGGGGTCAGGGGGTTTCCAACTATGGCTACACCTTC. The chain uses TRBV19 and TRBJ1-2; 7 positions agree with TRBD1. The junction had 14 bases not matched to a gene; V was cut back by 5 bases and J by 2 bases. CDR3 length: 17 residues. Germline loops: CDR1 LNHDA, CDR2 SQIVND (reference sequence).

The J gene is TRBJ2-7, the V gene TRBV5-4; 9 bases match TRBD2. The CDR3 length is 14 residues. V shed 4 bases, J shed 5 bases, and the junction held 7 bases outside the gene matches. Germline loops: CDR1 SGHNT, CDR2 YYREEE (reference sequence). CDR3 in amino acids: CASSPSGDRNEQYF. The CDR3 nucleotides are TGTGCCAGCAGCCCTAGCGGGGATCGCAACGAGCAGTACTTC. Full variable domain (remainder filled in from reference TRBV5-4 and TRBJ2-7): ETGVTQSPTHLIKTRGQQVTLRCSSQSGHNTVSWYQQALGQGPQFIFQYYREEENGRGNFPPRFSGLQFPNYSSELNVNALELDDSALYLCASSPSGDRNEQYFGPGTRLTVT.

The chain uses TRBV2 and TRBJ2-7, with 7 bases lining up with TRBD1. This CDR3 region has 14 residues. V lost 10 bases to trimming and J lost 3 bases; unmatched junction nucleotides: 12. Looked up from germline, CDR1 is SNHLY and CDR2 is FYNNEI. CDR3 protein: CATKRGQEGYEQYF. DNA of the CDR3: TGTGCCACTAAGAGAGGACAGGAAGGCTACGAGCAGTACTTC. Full variable domain (remainder filled in from reference TRBV2 and TRBJ2-7): EPEVTQTPSHQVTQMGQEVILRCVPISNHLYFYWYRQILGQKVEFLVSFYNNEISEKSEIFDDQFSVERPDGSNFTLKIRSTKLEDSAMYFCATKRGQEGYEQYFGPGTRLTVT.

This clone has a single count. The chain employs TRBV7-6 and TRBJ2-7, with TRBD2 matching 7 bases. The trim removed 5 bases at V and 3 bases at J, leaving 7 bases unmatched. The CDR3 loop spans 14 amino acids. CDR1 and CDR2 (germline): SGHVS, FNYEAQ. The CDR3 is CASSPREVGYEQYF. CDR3 coding DNA: TGTGCCAGCAGCCCCCGGGAGGTAGGCTACGAGCAGTACTTC.

The V gene is TRBV7-9, the J gene TRBJ2-2; D unclear. CDR1 SEHNR and CDR2 FQNEAQ come from the germline V gene (reference sequence). V gave up 7 bases and J gave up 7 bases, with 7 bases separating them. This CDR3 spans 11 amino acids. The CDR3 here is CASIGGGELFF. Here the CDR3 DNA reads TGTGCCAGCATAGGCGGCGGGGAGCTGTTTTTT.

This clone was counted many times. The chain is built from TRBV13 and TRBJ1-6; no clear D. Germline V CDR1 and CDR2: PRHDT, FYEKMQ (reference sequence). V was trimmed by 6 bases and J by 7 bases, leaving 16 bases between them. This CDR3 has 15 residues. In DNA form, the CDR3 reads TGTGCCAGCAGTCTTTCGACGGGAAAAAATTCACCCCTCCACTTT. Its translation is CASSLSTGKNSPLHF.

V usage is TRBV14 and J usage is TRBJ2-1; perhaps TRBD1 as D (6 bases). The CDR3 contains 15 residues. CDR1 is SGHDN and CDR2 is FVKESK in the germline V gene. Trimming removed 1 base from V and 4 bases from J, with 11 bases in between. The CDR3 spells CASSQVTGLYNEQFF. CDR3 in DNA: TGTGCCAGCAGCCAAGTAACAGGGCTATACAATGAGCAGTTCTTC.

This clone was seen a handful of times. This sequence joins TRBV4-1 and TRBJ1-6; the match to TRBD1 covers 8 bases. Germline V gene data show CDR1 as MGHRA and CDR2 as YSYEKL. CDR3 length equals 19 residues. Unmatched junction bases numbered 11, after V lost 4 bases and J lost 0 bases. CDR3 nucleotides: TGCGCCAGCAGCCGCCGATGGACAGGGAAGAGCTCCTATAATTCACCCCTCCACTTT. It yields the protein CASSRRWTGKSSYNSPLHF.

The V call is TRBV25-1, the J call TRBJ1-4; possibly TRBD1 for D (5 bases). This CDR3 spans 14 amino acids. Trimming pared 3 bases from V and 7 bases from J, leaving 12 bases between. Per the germline V gene, CDR1 is MGHDK and CDR2 is SYGVNS. The CDR3 bases are TGTGCCAGCAGTGACAGGGATGGTCGTGAAAAACTGTTTTTT. It codes for CASSDRDGREKLFF.

The chain carries TRBV7-9 and TRBJ1-1; no firm D call. The CDR3 consists of 13 residues. Germline V gene sequence: CDR1 SEHNR, CDR2 FQNEAQ (reference sequence). Trimming took off 5 bases at V and 3 bases at J, with 10 bases between the two ends. CDR3 sequence: CASSPRGYTEAFF. The CDR3 DNA follows: TGTGCCAGCAGCCCACGAGGCTACACTGAAGCTTTCTTT. Full variable domain (remainder filled in from reference TRBV7-9 and TRBJ1-1): DTGVSQNPRHKITKRGQNVTFRCDPISEHNRLYWYRQTLGQGPEFLTYFQNEAQLEKSRLLSDRFSAERPKGSFSTLEIQRTEQGDSAMYLCASSPRGYTEAFFGQGTRLTVV.

The chain couples TRBV9 to TRBJ1-5; no clear D gene. V was shortened by 0 bases and J by 4 bases, with 5 bases between the two germline ends. Germline loops: CDR1 SGDLS, CDR2 YYNGEE. The CDR3 spans 13 residues. CDR3 in amino acids: CASSVVRNQPQHF. In nucleotides, the CDR3 is TGTGCCAGCAGCGTAGTGAGGAATCAGCCCCAGCATTTT.

This chain links TRBV23-1 with TRBJ1-1; no reliable D call. TRBV23-1 is known as an ORF, though its function is uncertain. The V gene lost 8 bases and the J gene lost 6 bases, with 16 bases spanning the gap. The CDR3 consists of 13 residues. CDR3 DNA sequence: TGCGCCAGCTCCAAGGGAGGTAAGGCTGAAGCTTTCTTT. It is translated as CASSKGGKAEAFF.

The chain couples TRBV10-3 to TRBJ1-3, with D tentatively TRBD1 (5 bases). CDR1 and CDR2 (germline): ENHRY, SYGVKD. The V gene lost 5 bases and the J gene lost 2 bases, with 10 bases spanning the gap. The CDR3 loop spans 14 amino acids. The DNA for the CDR3 is TGTGCCATCAGTTCCCAGGGAACTGGAAACACCATATATTTT. Its translation is CAISSQGTGNTIYF.

The chain is built from TRBV7-2 and TRBJ2-3; 7 bases are shared with TRBD2. In germline, CDR1 is SGHTA, CDR2 FQGNSA. V lost 1 base to trimming and J lost 3 bases; unmatched junction nucleotides: 10. This CDR3 is 17 amino acids long. CDR3 loop: CASSLGGGFSRTDTQYF. CDR3 in DNA: TGTGCCAGCAGCTTAGGGGGGGGATTTTCCCGGACAGATACGCAGTATTTT.